This passage covers 15 T cell receptor beta chains from one sample sequenced in a study of T cell responses to AZD1222 COVID-19 vaccine. Sequenced by immunoSEQ multiplex PCR; TCRdb stores in-frame clones only, minus some. Altogether 25,000 to 35,000 clones are present, approximately 78% being singletons, with the ten largest covering 5.8%. This specimen consisted of peripheral blood, obtained on day 0 of AZD1222 vaccination. These receptors all come from an adult in good health.

The chain carries TRBV6-5 and TRBJ2-1, with a possible D match to TRBD2 (5 bases). Trimming took 0 bases from V and 5 from J, leaving 11 bases between them. CDR1 and CDR2 (germline): MNHEY, SVGAGI. This CDR3 is built from 15 residues. CDR3 DNA sequence: TGTGCCAGCAGTTACTCGACTCACGGGAACAATGAGCAGTTCTTC. Amino acids: CASSYSTHGNNEQFF.

The chain is built from TRBV10-1 and TRBJ2-5, with D tentatively TRBD1 (5 bases). V lost 3 bases, J lost 3 bases, and 14 bases lay in between. Per the germline V gene, CDR1 is WNHNN and CDR2 is SYGVQD (reference sequence). The CDR3 length is 15 residues. CDR3 amino acids: CASSDDRFLKETQYF. CDR3 bases: TGCGCCAGCAGTGATGACAGATTTTTAAAAGAGACCCAGTACTTC.

The V gene is TRBV6-6, the J gene TRBJ1-6, with a tentative D call TRBD1 (5 bases). The CDR3 is 16 amino acids. Deletions cut 0 bases from V and 9 bases from J, with 15 bases between. Germline V gene sequence: CDR1 MNHNY, CDR2 SVGAGI (reference sequence). CDR3 coding DNA: TGTGCCAGCAGTTACTCTCGGGGGGAGACTGGTTCACCCCTCCACTTT. It is translated as CASSYSRGETGSPLHF.

V is TRBV7-9 and J is TRBJ2-5; 9 nucleotides line up with TRBD2. The CDR3 length is 15 residues. Unmatched junction bases numbered 9, after V lost 5 bases and J lost 5 bases. Germline V gene sequence: CDR1 SEHNR, CDR2 FQNEAQ (reference sequence). CDR3 in amino acids: CASSPWTSVGETQYF. The CDR3 DNA sequence: TGTGCCAGCAGCCCCTGGACTAGCGTGGGGGAGACCCAGTACTTC. The full variable domain, rest sourced from reference TRBV7-9 and TRBJ2-5, is DTGVSQNPRHKITKRGQNVTFRCDPISEHNRLYWYRQTLGQGPEFLTYFQNEAQLEKSRLLSDRFSAERPKGSFSTLEIQRTEQGDSAMYLCASSPWTSVGETQYFGPGTRLLVL.

The chain links TRBV29-1 to TRBJ2-7; a possible D gene is TRBD1 (5 bases). V lost 4 bases and J 4 bases, leaving 17 bases between the germline ends. The CDR3 has 14 residues. CDR1 SQVTM and CDR2 ANQGSEA come from the germline V gene. CDR3 residues: CSVGAADSKYEQYV. The DNA for the CDR3 is TGCAGCGTTGGAGCCGCAGACAGTAAGTACGAGCAGTACGTC.

The J gene is TRBJ2-3, the V gene TRBV7-2; possibly TRBD2 for D (6 bases). Trimming took 4 bases from V and 0 from J, leaving 14 bases between them. CDR1 SGHTA and CDR2 FQGNSA come from the germline V gene. The CDR3 loop spans 16 amino acids. DNA for the CDR3: TGTGCCAGCAGCTCCCGGCGGGGAACTAGCACAGATACGCAGTATTTT. Translation: CASSSRRGTSTDTQYF.

The J gene is TRBJ2-3, the V gene TRBV5-6; 13 bases agree with TRBD2. In germline, CDR1 is SGHDT, CDR2 YYEEEE. CDR3 size: 19 residues. Trimming removed 4 bases from V and 2 bases from J; junction bases left unmatched: 13. In DNA, the CDR3 is TGTGCCAGCAGCGGGCCCGAGACTAGCGGGAGGACCCTCACAGATACGCAGTATTTT. The encoded protein is CASSGPETSGRTLTDTQYF.

This chain connects TRBV7-2 to TRBJ1-6; D unresolved. The CDR3 consists of 11 residues. Per germline, CDR1 SGHTA and CDR2 FQGNSA. V was shortened by 2 bases and J by 14 bases, with 7 bases between the two germline ends. CDR3 protein: CASSLLLTLHF. DNA of the CDR3: TGTGCCAGCAGCTTACTTCTGACCCTCCACTTT.

The gene calls are TRBV11-2 and TRBJ2-1; TRBD1 matches 8 bases. This CDR3 contains 14 residues. Germline V lookup: CDR1 SGHAT, CDR2 FQNNGV. V gave up 2 bases and J gave up 12 bases; unmatched junction bases: 9. The CDR3 nucleotides read TGTGCCAGCAGCTTATGGACAGGGATGACGGGGCAGTTCTTC. It is translated as CASSLWTGMTGQFF. The variable domain in full, completed from reference TRBV11-2 and TRBJ2-1, reads EAGVAQSPRYKIIEKRQSVAFWCNPISGHATLYWYQQILGQGPKLLIQFQNNGVVDDSQLPKDRFSAERLKGVDSTLKIQPAKLEDSAVYLCASSLWTGMTGQFFGPGTRLTVL.

The chain employs TRBV5-4 and TRBJ1-3, with D hard to call. The V and J ends lost 5 bases and 0 bases respectively, with 9 bases between them. Germline CDR1 is SGHNT and CDR2 is YYREEE (reference sequence). This CDR3 contains 14 residues. The chain's CDR3 is CASSHRNSGNTIYF. The CDR3 nucleotides read TGTGCCAGCAGTCATCGGAACTCTGGAAACACCATATATTTT.

This clone was observed a single time. This chain connects TRBV10-3 to TRBJ2-7; D is possibly TRBD1 (5 bases). This CDR3 region has 13 residues. Deletions cut 10 bases from V and 2 bases from J, with 15 bases between. The germline V gene has CDR1 ENHRY and CDR2 SYGVKD. CDR3 nucleotides: TGTGCCACCGCGCTGGGCAGGGCCTACGAGCAGTACGTC. This codes for CATALGRAYEQYV.

The chain has TRBV6-5 and TRBJ2-3; no definite D call. CDR3 length: 15 residues. The V end was cut by 2 bases, the J end by 2 bases, with 11 bases between. Germline values: CDR1 MNHEY, CDR2 SVGAGI. The CDR3 DNA reads TGTGCCAGCAGTTACGGCATCCCACCCACAGATACGCAGTATTTT. As protein: CASSYGIPPTDTQYF.

The chain is built from TRBV10-3 and TRBJ2-7; 8 bases match TRBD2. V lost 7 bases, J lost 0 bases, and 5 bases stayed unmatched. CDR1 is ENHRY and CDR2 is SYGVKD in the germline V gene. This CDR3 region has 14 residues. The DNA of the CDR3 is TGTGCCATCAAACTAGCGGAGAGCTCCTACGAGCAGTACTTC. Translation: CAIKLAESSYEQYF.

The CDR3 nucleotides are TGTGCCAGCAGCCCGGACAGGGTTCGCTACGAGCAGTACTTC. It codes for CASSPDRVRYEQYF. The genes are TRBV14 and TRBJ2-7; 8 bases align to TRBD1. V lost 4 bases and J lost 3; bases outside the gene matches: 5. This CDR3 contains 14 residues. From germline, CDR1 is SGHDN and CDR2 FVKESK.

The rearrangement uses TRBV9 and TRBJ1-6; perhaps TRBD1 as D (5 bases). Germline assignment: CDR1 SGDLS and CDR2 YYNGEE. The CDR3 extends over 14 amino acids. The V gene lost 4 bases and the J gene lost 6 bases, with 11 bases spanning the gap. The CDR3 coding sequence is TGTGCCAGCAGCTCCCCGGGGACTAATTCACCCCTCCACTTT. It codes for CASSSPGTNSPLHF.